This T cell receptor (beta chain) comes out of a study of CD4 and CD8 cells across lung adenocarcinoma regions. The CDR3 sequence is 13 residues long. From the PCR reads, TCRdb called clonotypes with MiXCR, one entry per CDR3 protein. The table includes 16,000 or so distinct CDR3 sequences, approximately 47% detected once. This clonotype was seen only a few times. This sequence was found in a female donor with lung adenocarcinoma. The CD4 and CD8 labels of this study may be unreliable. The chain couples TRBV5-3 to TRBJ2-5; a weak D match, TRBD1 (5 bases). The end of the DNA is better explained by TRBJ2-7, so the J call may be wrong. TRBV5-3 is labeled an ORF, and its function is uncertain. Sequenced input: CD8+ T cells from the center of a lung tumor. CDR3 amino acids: CARSLGASYEQYF. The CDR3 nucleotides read TGTGCCAGAAGCTTAGGGGCCTCCTACGAGCAGTACTTC.